This passage covers 25 T cell receptor beta chains from one sample sequenced in a study of blood T cell repertoires in COVID-19 (dated by TCRdb to 2018 to 2021). Preparation of the library involved the immunoSEQ multiplex PCR assay. Entries here come from immuneACCESS through TCRdb and include only in-frame sequences with V and J called. Some clones fail to appear in such tables; in the studies checked, an unresolved V gene covers under half of the shortfall, and the cause of the remainder is unknown. Within this sample are about 230,000 clones, with about 90% of them counted one time only. Together, the top ten hold approximately 4.3% of the sample. Sequencing was performed on PBMCs or T cells enriched from blood (not recorded which). Every receptor here comes from a woman aged 25 to 39 with acute COVID-19.

V usage is TRBV7-8 and J usage is TRBJ2-1; possibly TRBD2 for D (7 bases). The germline V and J ends were trimmed by 2 bases and 2 bases, with 13 bases remaining between them. Germline V gene sequence: CDR1 SGHVS, CDR2 FQNEAQ. The CDR3 runs to 16 residues. CDR3 in DNA: TGTGCCAGCAGCTTAATTGGCGGGGGCACCTACAATGAGCAGTTCTTC. Its translation: CASSLIGGGTYNEQFF.

This chain links TRBV5-1 with TRBJ2-5, with 8 bases fitting TRBD1. Trimming removed 3 bases from V and 0 bases from J; junction bases left unmatched: 1. Per germline, CDR1 SGHRS and CDR2 YFSETQ. The CDR3 runs 14 residues. Here the CDR3 DNA reads TGCGCCAGCAGCTACAGGGGGGACCAAGAGACCCAGTACTTC. Translating gives CASSYRGDQETQYF. Filled out from reference TRBV5-1 and TRBJ2-5, the complete variable domain reads KAGVTQTPRYLIKTRGQQVTLSCSPISGHRSVSWYQQTPGQGLQFLFEYFSETQRNKGNFPGRFSGRQFSNSRSEMNVSTLELGDSALYLCASSYRGDQETQYFGPGTRLLVL.

The genes are TRBV6-5 and TRBJ1-2, with 8 bases matching TRBD1. V lost 7 bases, J lost 13 bases, and 14 bases stayed unmatched. CDR1 and CDR2 from the germline V gene are MNHEY and SVGAGI. The CDR3 contains 13 residues. The DNA of the CDR3 is TGTGCCAGCAACTTGGGGACAGGTCTCCCTTCCACCTTC. Its protein is CASNLGTGLPSTF.

This sequence joins TRBV28 and TRBJ1-5; the D is unclear. The CDR3 extends over 15 amino acids. V was trimmed by 2 bases and J by 2 bases, leaving 10 bases between them. From germline, CDR1 is MDHEN and CDR2 SYDVKM. CDR3 residues: CASSLQAIGNQPQHF. In DNA form, the CDR3 reads TGTGCCAGCAGTTTACAGGCCATCGGCAATCAGCCCCAGCATTTT.

This clone is a singleton in its sample. V usage is TRBV6-5 and J usage is TRBJ1-6, with a weak D call TRBD1 (5 bases). The CDR3 length is 13 residues. Germline CDR1 MNHEY, CDR2 SVGAGI. V lost 6 bases and J 9 bases, leaving 12 bases between the germline ends. The DNA of the CDR3 is TGTGCCAGCAGAGGGGAAAATTTTTCACCCCTCCACTTT. Amino acids: CASRGENFSPLHF.

The chain joins TRBV28 to TRBJ2-7; D is perhaps TRBD1 (5 bases). V lost 3 bases and J lost 5, with 11 bases in between. CDR3 length: 13 amino acids. Germline V gene data show CDR1 as MDHEN and CDR2 as SYDVKM. The CDR3 sequence: CASSLVRVDEQYF. CDR3 coding DNA: TGTGCCAGCAGTTTGGTCAGGGTGGACGAGCAGTACTTC. Using reference TRBV28 and TRBJ2-7 for the parts outside the CDR3, the full variable domain is DVKVTQSSRYLVKRTGEKVFLECVQDMDHENMFWYRQDPGLGLRLIYFSYDVKMKEKGDIPEGYSVSREKKERFSLILESASTNQTSMYLCASSLVRVDEQYFGPGTRLTVT.

The V call is TRBV30, the J call TRBJ1-2, with TRBD1 matching over 9 bases. V shed 5 bases and J 3 bases; nucleotides not matched to a gene: 10. The CDR3 is made up of 15 amino acids. CDR1 GTSNPN and CDR2 SVGIG come from the germline V gene (reference sequence). The CDR3 here is CAWSTGGSHYYGYTF. The CDR3 bases are TGTGCCTGGTCAACAGGGGGCTCGCATTACTATGGCTACACCTTC.

This clone was picked up one time. This chain joins TRBV5-1 and TRBJ1-2, with 8 bases identical to TRBD1. V shed 4 bases, J shed 6 bases, and the junction held 8 bases outside the gene matches. The CDR3 runs to 14 residues. Germline assignment: CDR1 SGHRS and CDR2 YFSETQ. CDR3 residues: CASSPDRVTDGYTF. CDR3 nucleotide sequence: TGCGCCAGCAGCCCGGACAGGGTCACTGATGGCTACACCTTC.

CDR3 loop: CASSLGPAGTANPGTDTQYF. CDR3 bases: TGTGCCAGCAGTTTAGGTCCGGCCGGGACAGCGAACCCTGGGACAGATACGCAGTATTTT. The V call is TRBV27, the J call TRBJ2-3, with 7 nucleotides matching TRBD1. Per the germline V gene, CDR1 is MNHEY and CDR2 is SMNVEV (reference sequence). This CDR3 region has 20 residues. The V segment lost 2 bases and the J segment 3 bases; nucleotides outside the gene matches: 20.

The V and J genes are TRBV2 and TRBJ2-1; 10 positions agree with TRBD2. Germline CDR1 and CDR2: SNHLY and FYNNEI. This CDR3 has 15 residues. V lost 10 bases and J lost 6; bases outside the gene matches: 12. The CDR3 protein is CATSRRASGGNEQFF. CDR3 nucleotide sequence: TGTGCCACCAGCCGACGGGCTAGCGGGGGCAATGAGCAGTTCTTC.

The rearrangement uses TRBV3-1 (or the pseudogene TRBV3-2) and TRBJ1-3; weak D call: TRBD1 (6 bases). This CDR3 is built from 14 residues. The V end was cut by 1 base, the J end by 9 bases, with 13 bases between. CDR1 is LGHDT and CDR2 is YNNKEL in the germline V gene (reference sequence). CDR3: CASSQGQAVGTIYF. The CDR3 DNA sequence: TGTGCCAGCAGCCAAGGACAGGCCGTGGGCACCATATATTTT.

The chain employs TRBV6-6 and TRBJ2-7; no firm D call. Germline V lookup: CDR1 MNHNY, CDR2 SVGAGI (reference sequence). The CDR3 spans 12 residues. Trimming left V 2 bases short and J 2 bases short, with 4 bases between. CDR3 bases: TGTGCCAGCAGTTACGAGACCTACGAGCAGTACTTC. Translation: CASSYETYEQYF.

This clone was recorded a few times. This chain uses TRBV3-1 (or the pseudogene TRBV3-2) with TRBJ1-1; D is unresolved. Trimming took off 4 bases at V and 1 base at J, with 10 bases between the two ends. Germline CDR1 reads LGHDT; CDR2 reads YNNKEL (reference sequence). The CDR3 has 14 residues. The CDR3 nucleotides read TGTGCCAGCAGCCTATACGGTGAGAACACTGAAGCTTTCTTT. Translated, it gives CASSLYGENTEAFF.

In this sample, this clone turned up a few times. This chain links TRBV11-2 with TRBJ1-4; D ambiguous. This CDR3 region has 15 residues. In germline, CDR1 is SGHAT, CDR2 FQNNGV. V was trimmed by 5 bases and J by 3 bases, leaving 13 bases between them. The CDR3 region is CASSAYGYPNEKLFF. The CDR3 DNA reads TGTGCCAGCAGCGCGTACGGTTATCCTAATGAAAAACTGTTTTTT.

The J gene is TRBJ2-2, the V gene TRBV11-3; tentatively, D is TRBD2 (5 bases). V lost 1 base, J lost 0 bases, and 9 bases lay in between. The germline V gene encodes CDR1 SGHNT and CDR2 YENEEA. CDR3 length: 16 residues. CDR3 in DNA: TGTGCCAGCAGCTTAGGGACTCCCGCGAACACCGGGGAGCTGTTTTTT. This encodes CASSLGTPANTGELFF.

This clone was counted a single time. The rearrangement joins TRBV5-1 to TRBJ2-5, with TRBD2 matching over 8 bases. The CDR3 runs 17 residues. Germline V gives CDR1 SGHRS, CDR2 YFSETQ. Trimming took 0 bases from V and 5 from J; bases not matched to a gene: 12. In nucleotides, the CDR3 is TGCGCCAGCAGCTTGGATAAGCCGGGGGGGCCTCCTGAGACCCAGTACTTC. It translates to CASSLDKPGGPPETQYF.

J is TRBJ2-5 and V is TRBV7-9; TRBD2 agrees at 9 bases. V shed 3 bases and J 1 base; nucleotides not matched to a gene: 3. The CDR3 has 15 residues. In germline, CDR1 is SEHNR, CDR2 FQNEAQ (reference sequence). The CDR3 region has the DNA TGTGCCAGCAGCTTCCGGCGGGGGGGCCAAGAGACCCAGTACTTC. Protein: CASSFRRGGQETQYF.

The chain has TRBV27 and TRBJ1-2; 8 bases agree with TRBD1. V lost 8 bases and J lost 4; bases outside the gene matches: 12. The CDR3 runs 15 residues. Germline CDR1 is MNHEY and CDR2 is SMNVEV (reference sequence). The chain's CDR3 is CASGSSQGALYGYTF. CDR3 nucleotides: TGTGCCAGCGGGTCTAGCCAGGGGGCTCTCTATGGCTACACCTTC.

Only one count was recorded for this clone. The rearrangement links TRBV19 to TRBJ2-2; 7 nucleotides agree with TRBD2. CDR3 size: 14 residues. V lost 9 bases, J lost 1 base, and 5 bases stayed unmatched. Germline V gene data show CDR1 as LNHDA and CDR2 as SQIVND (reference sequence). The CDR3 loop reads CASSGALNTGELFF. The CDR3, as DNA: TGTGCCAGCAGCGGGGCCTTGAACACCGGGGAGCTGTTTTTT.

This chain's CDR3 is CASRPLRDRGFPIGNTIYF. DNA for the CDR3: TGTGCCAGTAGACCCCTTCGGGACAGGGGCTTTCCTATCGGAAACACCATATATTTT. The J gene is TRBJ1-3, the V gene TRBV19; 10 bases are shared with TRBD1. V lost 6 bases, J lost 4 bases, and 18 bases stayed unmatched. Germline lookup yields CDR1 LNHDA and CDR2 SQIVND (reference sequence). The CDR3 spans 19 residues.

The chain uses TRBV6-5 and TRBJ2-7, with 7 bases fitting TRBD2. This CDR3 has 15 residues. Germline V gives CDR1 MNHEY, CDR2 SVGAGI. Losses at the gene ends were 11 bases for V and 2 bases for J; bases not matched to a gene: 15. CDR3 protein: CAVHRAGRRTYEQYF. For the CDR3, the DNA is TGTGCCGTACACAGAGCGGGGCGGAGAACCTACGAGCAGTACTTC.

This clone was seen once. This sequence joins TRBV19 and TRBJ1-1; 7 bases are shared with TRBD1. CDR3 size: 14 residues. CDR1 LNHDA and CDR2 SQIVND come from the germline V gene (reference sequence). With V trimmed by 4 bases and J by 1 base, 3 bases remained unmatched. The CDR3 loop is CASSTDRENTEAFF. Here the CDR3 DNA reads TGTGCCAGTAGTACCGACAGGGAGAACACTGAAGCTTTCTTT.

The chain carries TRBV3-1 (or the pseudogene TRBV3-2) and TRBJ1-2; 9 positions match TRBD1. Germline lookup yields CDR1 LGHDT and CDR2 YNNKEL (reference sequence). Trimming at V came to 7 bases and at J to 8 bases, leaving 5 bases not matched to a gene. CDR3 size: 12 residues. The CDR3 region is CASTRQGGGYTF. The CDR3 DNA follows: TGTGCCAGCACGAGACAGGGGGGAGGCTACACCTTC.

The chain is built from TRBV15 and TRBJ2-6; possibly TRBD2 for D (6 bases). Trimming pared 3 bases from V and 6 bases from J, leaving 15 bases between. In germline, CDR1 is LNHNV, CDR2 YYDKDF (reference sequence). This CDR3 has 16 amino acids. The CDR3, as DNA: TGTGCCACCAGCAGGGGGGGATATCTAGCGGCCAACGTCCTGACTTTC. As protein: CATSRGGYLAANVLTF.

The V call is TRBV5-1, the J call TRBJ1-4; 8 bases fit TRBD1. Germline V lookup: CDR1 SGHRS, CDR2 YFSETQ. J gave up 1 base and V 1 base, and 3 bases lay outside the gene matches. The CDR3 is made up of 16 amino acids. CDR3 residues: CASSLSTGGTNEKLFF. The CDR3 DNA reads as TGCGCCAGCAGCTTGTCCACAGGGGGAACTAATGAAAAACTGTTTTTT. The entire variable domain, with the rest obtained from reference TRBV5-1 and TRBJ1-4, is as follows: KAGVTQTPRYLIKTRGQQVTLSCSPISGHRSVSWYQQTPGQGLQFLFEYFSETQRNKGNFPGRFSGRQFSNSRSEMNVSTLELGDSALYLCASSLSTGGTNEKLFFGSGTQLSVL.